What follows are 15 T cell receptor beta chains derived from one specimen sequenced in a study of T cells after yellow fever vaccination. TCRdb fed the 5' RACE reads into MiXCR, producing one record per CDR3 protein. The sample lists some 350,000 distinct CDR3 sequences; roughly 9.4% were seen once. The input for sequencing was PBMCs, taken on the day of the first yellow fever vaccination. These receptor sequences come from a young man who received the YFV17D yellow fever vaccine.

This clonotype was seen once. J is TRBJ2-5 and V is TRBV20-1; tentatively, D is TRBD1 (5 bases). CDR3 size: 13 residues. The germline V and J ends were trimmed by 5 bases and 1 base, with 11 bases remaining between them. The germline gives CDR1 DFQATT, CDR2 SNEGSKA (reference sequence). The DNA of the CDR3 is TGCAGTGCTTCTTCGACAGCCCAAGAGACCCAGTACTTC. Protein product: CSASSTAQETQYF.

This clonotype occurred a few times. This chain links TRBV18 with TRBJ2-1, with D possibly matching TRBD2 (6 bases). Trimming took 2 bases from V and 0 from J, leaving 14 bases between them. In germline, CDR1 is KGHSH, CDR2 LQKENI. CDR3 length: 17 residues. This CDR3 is CASSPGDGGASYNEQFF. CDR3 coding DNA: TGTGCCAGCTCACCAGGGGACGGAGGGGCCTCCTACAATGAGCAGTTCTTC. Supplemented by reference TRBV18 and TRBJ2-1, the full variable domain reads NAGVMQNPRHLVRRRGQEARLRCSPMKGHSHVYWYRQLPEEGLKFMVYLQKENIIDESGMPKERFSAEFPKEGPSILRIQQVVRGDSAAYFCASSPGDGGASYNEQFFGPGTRLTVL.

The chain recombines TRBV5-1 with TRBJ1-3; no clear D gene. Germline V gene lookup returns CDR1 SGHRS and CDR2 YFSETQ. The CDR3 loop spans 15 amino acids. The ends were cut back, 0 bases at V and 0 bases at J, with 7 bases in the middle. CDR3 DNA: TGCGCCAGCAGCTTGGAGGCTTACTCTGGAAACACCATATATTTT. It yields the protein CASSLEAYSGNTIYF.

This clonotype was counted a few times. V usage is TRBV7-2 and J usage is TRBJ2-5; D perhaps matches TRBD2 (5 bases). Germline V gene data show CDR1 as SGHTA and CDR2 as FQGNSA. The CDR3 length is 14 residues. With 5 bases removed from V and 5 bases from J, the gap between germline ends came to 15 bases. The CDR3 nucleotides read TGTGCCAGCAGCCCGGGAAGGGTTTACGAGACCCAGTACTTC. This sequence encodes CASSPGRVYETQYF.

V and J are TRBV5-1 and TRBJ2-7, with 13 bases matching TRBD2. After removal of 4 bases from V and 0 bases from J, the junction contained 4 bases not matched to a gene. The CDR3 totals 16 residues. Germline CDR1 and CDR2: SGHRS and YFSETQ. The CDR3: CASSLGTSGVSYEQYF. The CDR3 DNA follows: TGCGCCAGCAGCCTAGGGACTAGCGGGGTCTCCTACGAGCAGTACTTC.

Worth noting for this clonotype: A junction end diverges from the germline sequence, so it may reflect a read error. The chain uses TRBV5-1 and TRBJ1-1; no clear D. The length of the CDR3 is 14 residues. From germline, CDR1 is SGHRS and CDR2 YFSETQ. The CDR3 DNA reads TGCGCCAGCAGCTTGGGACCTCTCAACATTGAAGCTTTCTTT. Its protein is CASSLGPLNIEAFF.

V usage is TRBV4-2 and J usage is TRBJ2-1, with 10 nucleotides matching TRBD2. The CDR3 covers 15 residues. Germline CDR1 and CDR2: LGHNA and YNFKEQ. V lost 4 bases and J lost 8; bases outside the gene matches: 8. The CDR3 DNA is TGTGCCAGCAGCCTCGGACTAGCGGTCGGGGATGAGCAGTTCTTC. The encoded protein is CASSLGLAVGDEQFF.

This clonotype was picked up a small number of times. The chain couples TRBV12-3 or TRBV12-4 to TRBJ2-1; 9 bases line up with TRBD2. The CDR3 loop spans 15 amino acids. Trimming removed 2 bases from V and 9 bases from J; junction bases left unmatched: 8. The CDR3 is CASSLLAGEYPEQFF. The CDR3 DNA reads TGTGCCAGCAGTTTATTAGCGGGGGAATATCCTGAGCAGTTCTTC.

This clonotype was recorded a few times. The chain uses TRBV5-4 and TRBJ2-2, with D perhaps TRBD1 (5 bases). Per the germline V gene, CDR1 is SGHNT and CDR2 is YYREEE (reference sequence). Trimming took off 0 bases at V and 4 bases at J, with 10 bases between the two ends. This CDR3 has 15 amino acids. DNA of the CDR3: TGTGCCAGCAGCTTGGTTTCAGGGATCACCGGGGAGCTGTTTTTT. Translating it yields CASSLVSGITGELFF. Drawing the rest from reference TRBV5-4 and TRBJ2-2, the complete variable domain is ETGVTQSPTHLIKTRGQQVTLRCSSQSGHNTVSWYQQALGQGPQFIFQYYREEENGRGNFPPRFSGLQFPNYSSELNVNALELDDSALYLCASSLVSGITGELFFGEGSRLTVL.

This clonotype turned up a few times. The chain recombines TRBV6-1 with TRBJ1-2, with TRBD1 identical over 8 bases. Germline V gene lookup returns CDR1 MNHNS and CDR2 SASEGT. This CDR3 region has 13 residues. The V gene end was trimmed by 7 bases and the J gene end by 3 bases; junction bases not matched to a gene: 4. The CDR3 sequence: CASTPQGDYGYTF. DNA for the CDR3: TGTGCCAGCACTCCACAGGGGGACTATGGCTACACCTTC.

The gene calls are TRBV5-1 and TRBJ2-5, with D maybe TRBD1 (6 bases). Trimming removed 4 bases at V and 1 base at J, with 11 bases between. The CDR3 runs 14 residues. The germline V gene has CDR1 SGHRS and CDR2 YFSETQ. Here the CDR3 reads CASSVGQFQETQYF. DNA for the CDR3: TGCGCCAGCAGCGTAGGACAGTTCCAAGAGACCCAGTACTTC.

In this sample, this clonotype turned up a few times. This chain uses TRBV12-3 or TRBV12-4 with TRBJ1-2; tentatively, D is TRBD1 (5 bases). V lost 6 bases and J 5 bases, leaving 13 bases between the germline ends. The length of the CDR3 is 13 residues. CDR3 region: CASRQTGSYGYTF. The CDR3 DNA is TGTGCCAGCAGGCAAACAGGTTCTTATGGCTACACCTTC.

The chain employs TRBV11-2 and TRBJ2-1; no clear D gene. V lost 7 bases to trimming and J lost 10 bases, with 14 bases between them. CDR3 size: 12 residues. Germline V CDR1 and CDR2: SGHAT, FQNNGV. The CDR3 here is CASTYRGSEQFF. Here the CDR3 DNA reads TGTGCCAGCACCTACCGAGGTTCCGAGCAGTTCTTC.

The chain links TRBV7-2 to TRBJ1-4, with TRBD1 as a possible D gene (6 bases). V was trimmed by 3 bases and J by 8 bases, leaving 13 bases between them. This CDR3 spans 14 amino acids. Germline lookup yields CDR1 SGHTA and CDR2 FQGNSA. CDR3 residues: CASSFPSRGEKLFF. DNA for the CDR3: TGTGCCAGCAGCTTTCCGAGCAGGGGAGAAAAACTGTTTTTT.

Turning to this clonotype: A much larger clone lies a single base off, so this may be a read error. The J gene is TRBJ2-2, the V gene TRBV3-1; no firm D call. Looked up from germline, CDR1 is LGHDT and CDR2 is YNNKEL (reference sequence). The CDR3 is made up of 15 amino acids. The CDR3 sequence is CASCQVPGSAGELFF. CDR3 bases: TGTGCCAGCTGCCAAGTCCCCGGAAGCGCCGGGGAGCTGTTTTTT.